Shown below are 7 T cell receptor beta chains from a single sample sequenced in a study of PD-1 blockade in classical Hodgkin lymphoma (dated by TCRdb to 2019 to 2021). Per the publication, the time point label means: cycle 2 day 1 (C2D1) of nivolumab. Every trial patient had relapsed following autologous stem cell transplantation, and prior brentuximab vedotin exposure was what differed among cohorts A, B and C. Receptors were amplified or captured by the immunoSEQ multiplex PCR assay. What TCRdb holds here is the immuneACCESS table cut down to in-frame rearrangements. Part of the clones is not present; checked against another copy, under half of the missing clones reflect an unresolved V gene, and the others are unexplained. The sample has 49,000 or so clones on record, around 81% of them singletons. Of the sample, about 20% falls within the top ten clones. Specimen: peripheral blood mononuclear cells (PBMCs), collected before the second cycle of nivolumab. All receptors come from a human donor with classical Hodgkin lymphoma.

This sequence joins TRBV18 and TRBJ1-4; unclear D gene. The germline V and J ends were trimmed by 4 bases and 3 bases, with 9 bases remaining between them. The CDR3 length is 14 residues. The germline CDR1 and CDR2 sequences are KGHSH and LQKENI. The CDR3 DNA reads TGTGCCAGCTCACTGTGGGCTTCTAATGAAAAACTGTTTTTT. It yields the protein CASSLWASNEKLFF.

The rearrangement links TRBV6-1 to TRBJ2-6; 8 bases fit TRBD1. Germline CDR1 MNHNS, CDR2 SASEGT. V was pared by 3 bases and J by 4 bases, with 8 bases of the junction left unmatched. The CDR3 is made up of 17 amino acids. The CDR3: CASSERNRGLGANVLTF. The CDR3, as DNA: TGTGCCAGCAGTGAGAGGAACAGGGGGTTAGGGGCCAACGTCCTGACTTTC.

This chain uses TRBV19 with TRBJ1-1; no clear D gene. The CDR3 consists of 14 residues. Per germline, CDR1 LNHDA and CDR2 SQIVND (reference sequence). The V end was cut by 2 bases, the J end by 10 bases, with 17 bases between. The CDR3 DNA sequence: TGTGCCAGTAGTATAAGTGGGCCTGAAGCCACAGCTTTCTTT. Translating gives CASSISGPEATAFF.

The rearrangement links TRBV19 to TRBJ1-1, with unresolved D. Germline V CDR1 and CDR2: LNHDA, SQIVND (reference sequence). The CDR3 has 14 amino acids. Trimming removed 4 bases at V and 5 bases at J, with 14 bases between. The CDR3 loop is CASSNPSRQTEAFF. The CDR3 nucleotides read TGTGCCAGTAGTAACCCATCTCGGCAGACTGAAGCTTTCTTT.

The chain couples TRBV7-9 to TRBJ2-7; D possibly uses TRBD1 or TRBD2 (5 bases each). Trimming removed 4 bases at V and 1 base at J, with 14 bases between. Germline V gives CDR1 SEHNR, CDR2 FQNEAQ (reference sequence). The CDR3 contains 15 residues. The CDR3 here is CASSSPGTKSYEQYF. The DNA of the CDR3 is TGTGCCAGCAGCTCCCCCGGGACGAAATCCTACGAGCAGTACTTC.

V is TRBV7-9 and J is TRBJ2-5, with a possible D match to TRBD1 (6 bases). This CDR3 has 13 residues. Germline CDR1 reads SEHNR; CDR2 reads FQNEAQ (reference sequence). V lost 5 bases and J lost 10, with 17 bases in between. The CDR3 spells CASSVTGTGDQYF. In DNA, the CDR3 is TGTGCCAGCAGCGTTACAGGGACCGGGGACCAGTACTTC.

The rearrangement uses TRBV11-2 and TRBJ2-7; tentatively, D is TRBD2 (7 bases). Germline V gene data show CDR1 as SGHAT and CDR2 as FQNNGV. The CDR3 sequence is 12 residues long. V was pared by 10 bases and J by 2 bases, with 12 bases between. This CDR3 reads CATRGGAYEQYF. CDR3 bases: TGTGCCACCCGAGGGGGGGCCTACGAGCAGTACTTC.